The 5 T cell receptor beta chains below come from one sample, sequenced in a study of T-cell reconstitution after alpha-beta-depleted transplantation in children. Unique molecular identifiers were incorporated into the prepared TCRbeta library. In TCRdb, the PCR reads were re-called with MiXCR into one record per CDR3 protein. The data contain about 500,000 distinct CDR3 sequences, approximately 30% of them singletons. This sample comprised PBMCs from the stem cell graft donor, obtained from the stem cell graft. The receptors stem from a human donor who donated a stem cell graft to a child with aplastic anemia.

The V and J genes are TRBV20-1 and TRBJ2-7; D is uncertain. Germline CDR1 DFQATT, CDR2 SNEGSKA (reference sequence). The CDR3 covers 13 residues. Trimming removed 1 base from V and 1 base from J, with 8 bases in between. The CDR3 DNA reads as TGCAGTGCTAGAGTGAAGGATTCCTACGAGCAGTACGTC. Protein: CSARVKDSYEQYV.

A few counts support this clonotype. This rearrangement joins TRBV7-2 to TRBJ2-7; TRBD2 matches 8 bases. CDR1 SGHTA and CDR2 FQGNSA come from the germline V gene. This CDR3 spans 15 amino acids. V was clipped by 2 bases and J by 0 bases; unmatched bases: 3. CDR3 protein: CASSLRREDSYEQYF. In nucleotides, the CDR3 is TGTGCCAGCAGCTTAAGGCGGGAGGACTCCTACGAGCAGTACTTC.

This clonotype has only a few counts. The V and J genes are TRBV29-1 and TRBJ1-3; no firm D call. The CDR3 is made up of 17 amino acids. V was trimmed by 1 base and J by 0 bases, leaving 16 bases between them. Germline V lookup: CDR1 SQVTM, CDR2 ANQGSEA. CDR3 residues: CSVEGAGSSVSGNTIYF. The CDR3 DNA is TGCAGCGTTGAAGGAGCGGGGTCCTCTGTCTCTGGAAACACCATATATTTT.

The chain uses TRBV20-1 and TRBJ2-7; 12 bases fit TRBD2. In germline, CDR1 is DFQATT, CDR2 SNEGSKA (reference sequence). The CDR3 covers 14 residues. The trim removed 2 bases at V and 6 bases at J, leaving 5 bases unmatched. DNA of the CDR3: TGCAGTGCTAGACTAGCGGGAGGGCCGAGCGAGCAGTACTTC. Translated: CSARLAGGPSEQYF.

This clonotype was counted only a few times. This rearrangement joins TRBV6-1 to TRBJ1-2; a weak D match, TRBD1 (5 bases). V lost 5 bases and J lost 6, with 16 bases in between. The germline CDR1 and CDR2 sequences are MNHNS and SASEGT. This CDR3 comprises 14 residues. The CDR3 loop reads CASSPLGGGNGYTF. CDR3 nucleotide sequence: TGTGCCAGCAGTCCCCTTGGGGGTGGAAATGGCTACACCTTC.